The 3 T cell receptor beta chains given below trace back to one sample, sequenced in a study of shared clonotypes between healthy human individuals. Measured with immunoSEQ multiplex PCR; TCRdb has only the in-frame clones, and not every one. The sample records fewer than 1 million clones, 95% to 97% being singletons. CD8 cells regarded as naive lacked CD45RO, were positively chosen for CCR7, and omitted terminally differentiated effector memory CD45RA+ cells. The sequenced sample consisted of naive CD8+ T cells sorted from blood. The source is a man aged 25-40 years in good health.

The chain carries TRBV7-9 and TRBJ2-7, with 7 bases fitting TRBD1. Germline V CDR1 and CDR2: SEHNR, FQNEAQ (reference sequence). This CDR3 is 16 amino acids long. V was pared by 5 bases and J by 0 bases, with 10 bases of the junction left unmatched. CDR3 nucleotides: TGTGCCAGCAGCCCAACCGACAGGGAGCCCTCCTACGAGCAGTACTTC. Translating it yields CASSPTDREPSYEQYF. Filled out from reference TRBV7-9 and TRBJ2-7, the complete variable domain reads DTGVSQNPRHKITKRGQNVTFRCDPISEHNRLYWYRQTLGQGPEFLTYFQNEAQLEKSRLLSDRFSAERPKGSFSTLEIQRTEQGDSAMYLCASSPTDREPSYEQYFGPGTRLTVT.

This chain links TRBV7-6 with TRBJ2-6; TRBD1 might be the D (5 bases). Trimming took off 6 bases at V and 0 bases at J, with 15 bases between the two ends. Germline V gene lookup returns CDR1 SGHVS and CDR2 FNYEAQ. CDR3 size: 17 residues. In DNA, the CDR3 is TGTGCCAGCAGACGGACATTGTCCCTCTCTGGGGCCAACGTCCTGACTTTC. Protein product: CASRRTLSLSGANVLTF.

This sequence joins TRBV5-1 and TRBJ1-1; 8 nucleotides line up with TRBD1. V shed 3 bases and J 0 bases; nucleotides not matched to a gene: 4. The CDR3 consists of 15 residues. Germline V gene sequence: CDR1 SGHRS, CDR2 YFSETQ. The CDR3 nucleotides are TGCGCCAGCAGCTCGGGACAGGCGATGAACACTGAAGCTTTCTTT. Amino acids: CASSSGQAMNTEAFF.